Included here is one T cell receptor beta chain sequence, with context. Its antigen remains unknown. In TCRdb, the reads were re-called with MiXCR into one record per CDR3 protein. The profile covers approximately 71,000 distinct CDR3 sequences, with about 20% appearing a single time and approximately 68% taken by the ten largest. This sample was taken from a study of T cell repertoires in cytomegalovirus infection. This TCR was sampled from a human donor in good health (CMV status not recorded). Some clones in this sample may be carry-over from other donors' samples. This specimen consisted of CD8+ T cells from cultured PBMCs, obtained from culture after CMV antigen stimulation.

CDR3 nucleotides: TGTGCCAGCAGCACTGGACAGTGGGAGCAGTACTTC. Its protein product is CASSTGQWEQYF. V gene TRBV6-6 combines with J gene TRBJ2-7; tentatively, D is TRBD1 (6 bases). The CDR3 has 12 amino acids. Looked up from germline, CDR1 is MNHNY and CDR2 is SVGAGI (reference sequence). Trimming removed 6 bases from V and 7 bases from J, with 13 bases in between.